The 30 T cell receptor beta chains listed next were all sequenced from one sample in a study of blood T cell repertoires in COVID-19. Libraries were prepared by immunoSEQ multiplex PCR; TCRdb keeps only in-frame clonotypes and omits some of them. In the table there are about 140,000 clones, about 80% of which are singletons. The sample was peripheral blood. These receptors came from a woman between 55 and 75 years old with acute or convalescent COVID-19.

This chain joins TRBV18 and TRBJ2-2; 11 nucleotides align to TRBD2. The junction had 10 bases not matched to a gene; V was cut back by 3 bases and J by 4 bases. Germline V gene data show CDR1 as KGHSH and CDR2 as LQKENI. The CDR3 spans 18 residues. In DNA, the CDR3 is TGTGCCAGCTCACCCGGGCTAGCGGGAGGATCCCCCACCGGGGAGCTGTTTTTT. Protein: CASSPGLAGGSPTGELFF.

The rearrangement links TRBV4-1 to TRBJ1-6; D is perhaps TRBD1 (5 bases). V was pared by 1 base and J by 6 bases, with 16 bases between. CDR3 length equals 17 residues. CDR1 and CDR2 (germline): MGHRA, YSYEKL. The CDR3 nucleotides read TGCGCCAGCAGCCAAGGGCTGGGGGGACCCAGTAATTCACCCCTCCACTTT. It codes for CASSQGLGGPSNSPLHF.

The CDR3 sequence is CSVEPTTHTEAFF. CDR3 bases: TGCAGCGTCGAACCTACCACGCACACTGAAGCTTTCTTT. The rearrangement uses TRBV29-1 and TRBJ1-1; D is uncertain. The V gene's germline CDR1 is SQVTM and CDR2 ANQGSEA. Trimming removed 6 bases from V and 3 bases from J, with 14 bases in between. The CDR3 is 13 residues long. Supplemented by reference TRBV29-1 and TRBJ1-1, the full variable domain reads SAVISQKPSRDICQRGTSLTIQCQVDSQVTMMFWYRQQPGQSLTLIATANQGSEATYESGFVIDKFPISRPNLTFSTLTVSNMSPEDSSIYLCSVEPTTHTEAFFGQGTRLTVV.

This clone was observed a few times. The gene calls are TRBV11-3 and TRBJ2-7, with 10 bases matching TRBD2. The J segment lost 4 bases and the V segment lost 4 bases, leaving 1 base of the junction unmatched. Looked up from germline, CDR1 is SGHNT and CDR2 is YENEEA. The CDR3 has 13 residues. The chain's CDR3 is CASSSGLAYEQYF. The DNA of the CDR3 is TGTGCCAGCAGCTCGGGACTAGCGTACGAGCAGTACTTC.

V usage is TRBV6-5 and J usage is TRBJ2-2; 8 nucleotides match TRBD2. The germline CDR1 and CDR2 sequences are MNHEY and SVGAGI. The CDR3 extends over 15 amino acids. The ends lost 7 bases at V and 4 bases at J; junction bases unmatched: 8. CDR3 protein: CASKGSGGGTGELFF. The DNA for the CDR3 is TGTGCCAGCAAAGGTTCGGGAGGGGGCACCGGGGAGCTGTTTTTT.

The V gene is TRBV6-5, the J gene TRBJ2-2, with 11 bases lining up with TRBD2. CDR3 size: 16 residues. V was clipped by 1 base and J by 7 bases; unmatched bases: 5. CDR1 and CDR2 from the germline V gene are MNHEY and SVGAGI. The CDR3 DNA follows: TGTGCCAGCAGTTACTTGACTAGCGGGACGGGCGGGGAGCTGTTTTTT. Translated: CASSYLTSGTGGELFF.

Points on this clone: The germline gene is not matched at one end of the junction; a read error may be the cause. V is TRBV11-3 and J is TRBJ2-7; 11 bases match TRBD2. Germline values: CDR1 SGHNT, CDR2 YENEEA. The CDR3 is made up of 15 amino acids. The CDR3 DNA reads as TGTGCCAGCAGCTTAGGACTAGCGGGGAGCAACCAGCGCTCCTTC. Encoded protein: CASSLGLAGSNQRSF.

The CDR3 DNA follows: TGCGCCAGCAGTGGTCCCCCCGAGGCCCGGGACCTCGATGGGAGGGGAAACACCATATATTTT. It yields the protein CASSGPPEARDLDGRGNTIYF. The chain has TRBV10-1 and TRBJ1-3; perhaps TRBD1 as D (5 bases). CDR3 size: 21 residues. The V and J ends lost 4 bases and 4 bases respectively, with 32 bases between them. Germline V gene lookup returns CDR1 WNHNN and CDR2 SYGVQD (reference sequence).

This clone was detected only once. The V gene is TRBV9, the J gene TRBJ2-4, with TRBD2 matching over 8 bases. From germline, CDR1 is SGDLS and CDR2 YYNGEE. V lost 2 bases to trimming and J lost 4 bases; unmatched junction nucleotides: 8. This CDR3 spans 16 amino acids. The DNA for the CDR3 is TGTGCCAGCAGCGTGTCGGTAGCGGGGCCTAAAAACATTCAGTACTTC. This gives the protein CASSVSVAGPKNIQYF.

This clone was counted a single time. J is TRBJ2-3 and V is TRBV19, with a weak D call TRBD2 (5 bases). The germline V and J ends were trimmed by 5 bases and 2 bases, with 14 bases remaining between them. Germline CDR1 is LNHDA and CDR2 is SQIVND (reference sequence). The CDR3 loop spans 15 amino acids. The CDR3 DNA sequence: TGTGCCAGTAGTGCCTCCAGCGGAGTCACAGATACGCAGTATTTT. Translated, it gives CASSASSGVTDTQYF.

The gene calls are TRBV28 and TRBJ2-7, with 9 bases matching TRBD1. Germline values: CDR1 MDHEN, CDR2 SYDVKM. This CDR3 is 16 amino acids long. The junction had 7 bases not matched to a gene; V was cut back by 2 bases and J by 2 bases. In DNA, the CDR3 is TGTGCCAGCAGTTTAGCCGGGACAGGGAAGGCCTACGAGCAGTACTTC. The encoded protein is CASSLAGTGKAYEQYF.

V and J are TRBV11-2 and TRBJ1-6, with 8 bases that match TRBD1. With 1 base clipped from V and 9 bases from J, the junction kept 5 bases outside the gene matches. The CDR3 loop spans 15 amino acids. The germline gives CDR1 SGHAT, CDR2 FQNNGV. CDR3 sequence (DNA): TGTGCCAGCAGCTTAGCCACAGGGGGGAGTTCACCCCTCCACTTT. Translating gives CASSLATGGSSPLHF.

CDR3 bases: TGTGCCAGCAGTACAGGACCTCCTAACTATGGCTACACCTTC. Encoded protein: CASSTGPPNYGYTF. The chain joins TRBV28 to TRBJ1-2; tentative D call: TRBD1 (5 bases). Germline V CDR1 and CDR2: MDHEN, SYDVKM. The CDR3 runs 14 residues. V was shortened by 5 bases and J by 0 bases, with 10 bases between the two germline ends.

The chain recombines TRBV30 with TRBJ2-2; no reliable D call. The CDR3 extends over 14 amino acids. V was pared by 0 bases and J by 0 bases, with 5 bases between. The germline V gene has CDR1 GTSNPN and CDR2 SVGIG (reference sequence). The CDR3 nucleotides are TGTGCCTGGAGTGTACGGGCGAACACCGGGGAGCTGTTTTTT. The encoded protein is CAWSVRANTGELFF.

This chain uses TRBV18 with TRBJ2-2, with 7 positions matching TRBD1. V gave up 6 bases and J gave up 2 bases; unmatched junction bases: 6. This CDR3 is 15 amino acids long. CDR1 and CDR2 (germline): KGHSH, LQKENI. CDR3 bases: TGTGCCAGCTCCCGTGGGACAGCCAACACCGGGGAGCTGTTTTTT. It encodes CASSRGTANTGELFF.

The gene calls are TRBV15 and TRBJ1-1; possible D gene TRBD1, 5 bases. Trimming took 4 bases from V and 0 from J, leaving 9 bases between them. The germline V gene encodes CDR1 LNHNV and CDR2 YYDKDF (reference sequence). The length of the CDR3 is 14 residues. CDR3 DNA: TGTGCCACCAGCACCTCAGGGATGAACACTGAAGCTTTCTTT. Its translation is CATSTSGMNTEAFF. Filled out from reference TRBV15 and TRBJ1-1, the complete variable domain reads DAMVIQNPRYQVTQFGKPVTLSCSQTLNHNVMYWYQQKSSQAPKLLFHYYDKDFNNEADTPDNFQSRRPNTSFCFLDIRSPGLGDTAMYLCATSTSGMNTEAFFGQGTRLTVV.

The chain recombines TRBV5-1 with TRBJ1-2, with 8 bases matching TRBD1. This CDR3 is built from 13 residues. Germline CDR1 SGHRS, CDR2 YFSETQ. Losses at the gene ends were 4 bases for V and 4 bases for J; bases not matched to a gene: 3. Here the CDR3 reads CASSIGQGYGYTF. The CDR3 bases are TGCGCCAGCAGCATTGGACAGGGCTATGGCTACACCTTC.

This chain connects TRBV30 to TRBJ2-5; D is possibly TRBD1 (7 bases). The CDR3 length is 15 residues. V was clipped by 0 bases and J by 0 bases, with 11 bases between them. Germline CDR1 reads GTSNPN; CDR2 reads SVGIG (reference sequence). The CDR3 region is CAWSVAGGYQETQYF. The DNA for the CDR3 is TGTGCCTGGAGTGTAGCAGGGGGGTACCAAGAGACCCAGTACTTC.

This clone was seen more than once but under ten times. This rearrangement joins TRBV7-2 to TRBJ1-3; maybe TRBD1 (5 bases). The germline V gene encodes CDR1 SGHTA and CDR2 FQGNSA. The CDR3 totals 15 residues. Trimming removed 1 base from V and 4 bases from J, with 11 bases in between. The CDR3 is CASSLGYQGGNTIYF. The CDR3 DNA is TGTGCCAGCAGCTTAGGGTACCAGGGAGGAAACACCATATATTTT.

The chain links TRBV15 to TRBJ1-1, with D possibly matching TRBD1 (6 bases). The CDR3 is 15 amino acids. The germline V gene encodes CDR1 LNHNV and CDR2 YYDKDF (reference sequence). V was pared by 0 bases and J by 5 bases, with 13 bases between. The CDR3 sequence is CATSRDSRGKTEAFF. DNA for the CDR3: TGTGCCACCAGCAGAGATTCGAGGGGGAAAACTGAAGCTTTCTTT.

This clone appeared a single time. The rearrangement joins TRBV21-1 to TRBJ1-1. TRBV21-1 is a pseudogene segment. The length of the CDR3 is 17 residues. This chain's CDR3 is CASSKGRQGGSGTEAFF. In nucleotides, the CDR3 is TGTGCCAGCAGCAAAGGTCGGCAGGGAGGGTCTGGGACTGAAGCTTTCTTT.

This sequence joins TRBV7-2 and TRBJ2-5; 7 bases are a match to TRBD1. CDR3 length: 15 amino acids. CDR1 is SGHTA and CDR2 is FQGNSA in the germline V gene. V shed 7 bases, J shed 5 bases, and the junction held 13 bases outside the gene matches. The CDR3, as DNA: TGTGCCAGCACCGTCGTAGGGGGCTGGGGTGAGACCCAGTACTTC. This translates into CASTVVGGWGETQYF.

The count of this clone is one. The V and J genes are TRBV2 and TRBJ2-5; D might be TRBD2 (6 bases). Trimming left V 2 bases short and J 5 bases short, with 12 bases between. Germline assignment: CDR1 SNHLY and CDR2 FYNNEI. The CDR3 runs to 14 residues. This chain's CDR3 is CASSELARSETQYF. The CDR3 DNA reads TGTGCCAGCAGTGAACTAGCGCGGAGCGAGACCCAGTACTTC.

The genes are TRBV10-3 and TRBJ2-7, with TRBD2 matching 8 bases. Germline assignment: CDR1 ENHRY and CDR2 SYGVKD. After removal of 5 bases from V and 4 bases from J, the junction contained 4 bases not matched to a gene. This CDR3 has 13 residues. The CDR3 reads CAISSGSSYEQYF. As DNA, the CDR3 is TGTGCCATCAGTAGCGGGAGTTCTTACGAGCAGTACTTC.

The J gene is TRBJ2-6, the V gene TRBV30; D call uncertain. Germline CDR1 GTSNPN, CDR2 SVGIG (reference sequence). The CDR3 runs 13 residues. Trimming took 3 bases from V and 3 from J, leaving 6 bases between them. The CDR3 coding sequence is TGTGCCTGGAGAGCGATTGGGGCCAACGTCCTGACTTTC. It translates to CAWRAIGANVLTF. Filled out from reference TRBV30 and TRBJ2-6, the complete variable domain reads SQTIHQWPATLVQPVGSPLSLECTVEGTSNPNLYWYRQAAGRGLQLLFYSVGIGQISSEVPQNLSASRPQDRQFILSSKKLLLSDSGFYLCAWRAIGANVLTFGAGSRLTVL.

The V gene is TRBV30, the J gene TRBJ2-5; 8 positions agree with TRBD1. With 0 bases clipped from V and 4 bases from J, the junction kept 10 bases outside the gene matches. CDR3 length: 16 amino acids. Germline V gene lookup returns CDR1 GTSNPN and CDR2 SVGIG (reference sequence). This CDR3 reads CAWSVRTGSRLETQYF. CDR3 DNA: TGTGCCTGGAGTGTAAGGACAGGGTCTAGATTAGAGACCCAGTACTTC.

The CDR3 protein is CAWSVLRTGGGYTF. The CDR3 DNA is TGTGCCTGGAGTGTATTGCGGACAGGGGGTGGCTACACCTTC. The chain joins TRBV30 to TRBJ1-2; the match to TRBD1 covers 10 bases. The V and J ends lost 0 bases and 7 bases, in that order; junction bases with no gene match: 5. CDR3 size: 14 residues. The germline V gene has CDR1 GTSNPN and CDR2 SVGIG (reference sequence). Full variable domain (outside the CDR3, taken from reference TRBV30 and TRBJ1-2): SQTIHQWPATLVQPVGSPLSLECTVEGTSNPNLYWYRQAAGRGLQLLFYSVGIGQISSEVPQNLSASRPQDRQFILSSKKLLLSDSGFYLCAWSVLRTGGGYTFGSGTRLTVV.

This sequence joins TRBV7-3 and TRBJ1-4, with D tentatively TRBD1 (6 bases). The germline V gene has CDR1 SGHTA and CDR2 FQGTGA. Trimming removed 4 bases at V and 4 bases at J, with 22 bases between. The CDR3 length is 18 residues. The CDR3 DNA is TGTGCCAGCAGCTCCAACAGGGAAAACCTCTACTTTAATGAAAAACTGTTTTTT. Protein product: CASSSNRENLYFNEKLFF.

This clone appeared once. The V gene is TRBV7-6, the J gene TRBJ1-4; TRBD1 is a possible D gene (5 bases). The germline V gene has CDR1 SGHVS and CDR2 FNYEAQ. The CDR3 runs 15 residues. Trimming removed 0 bases at V and 10 bases at J, with 15 bases between. CDR3 DNA sequence: TGTGCCAGCAGCTTAGCGCGGGGGGGTTTCGGAAAACTGTTTTTT. Amino acid sequence: CASSLARGGFGKLFF.

This clone has more than one count but fewer than ten. The V call is TRBV11-2, the J call TRBJ2-3, with TRBD2 as a possible D gene (6 bases). The CDR3 sequence is 15 residues long. The ends were cut back, 1 base at V and 1 base at J, with 9 bases in the middle. CDR1 SGHAT and CDR2 FQNNGV come from the germline V gene. The CDR3 loop is CASSLVRDRTDTQYF. In nucleotides, the CDR3 is TGTGCCAGCAGCTTAGTGCGGGACCGCACAGATACGCAGTATTTT.